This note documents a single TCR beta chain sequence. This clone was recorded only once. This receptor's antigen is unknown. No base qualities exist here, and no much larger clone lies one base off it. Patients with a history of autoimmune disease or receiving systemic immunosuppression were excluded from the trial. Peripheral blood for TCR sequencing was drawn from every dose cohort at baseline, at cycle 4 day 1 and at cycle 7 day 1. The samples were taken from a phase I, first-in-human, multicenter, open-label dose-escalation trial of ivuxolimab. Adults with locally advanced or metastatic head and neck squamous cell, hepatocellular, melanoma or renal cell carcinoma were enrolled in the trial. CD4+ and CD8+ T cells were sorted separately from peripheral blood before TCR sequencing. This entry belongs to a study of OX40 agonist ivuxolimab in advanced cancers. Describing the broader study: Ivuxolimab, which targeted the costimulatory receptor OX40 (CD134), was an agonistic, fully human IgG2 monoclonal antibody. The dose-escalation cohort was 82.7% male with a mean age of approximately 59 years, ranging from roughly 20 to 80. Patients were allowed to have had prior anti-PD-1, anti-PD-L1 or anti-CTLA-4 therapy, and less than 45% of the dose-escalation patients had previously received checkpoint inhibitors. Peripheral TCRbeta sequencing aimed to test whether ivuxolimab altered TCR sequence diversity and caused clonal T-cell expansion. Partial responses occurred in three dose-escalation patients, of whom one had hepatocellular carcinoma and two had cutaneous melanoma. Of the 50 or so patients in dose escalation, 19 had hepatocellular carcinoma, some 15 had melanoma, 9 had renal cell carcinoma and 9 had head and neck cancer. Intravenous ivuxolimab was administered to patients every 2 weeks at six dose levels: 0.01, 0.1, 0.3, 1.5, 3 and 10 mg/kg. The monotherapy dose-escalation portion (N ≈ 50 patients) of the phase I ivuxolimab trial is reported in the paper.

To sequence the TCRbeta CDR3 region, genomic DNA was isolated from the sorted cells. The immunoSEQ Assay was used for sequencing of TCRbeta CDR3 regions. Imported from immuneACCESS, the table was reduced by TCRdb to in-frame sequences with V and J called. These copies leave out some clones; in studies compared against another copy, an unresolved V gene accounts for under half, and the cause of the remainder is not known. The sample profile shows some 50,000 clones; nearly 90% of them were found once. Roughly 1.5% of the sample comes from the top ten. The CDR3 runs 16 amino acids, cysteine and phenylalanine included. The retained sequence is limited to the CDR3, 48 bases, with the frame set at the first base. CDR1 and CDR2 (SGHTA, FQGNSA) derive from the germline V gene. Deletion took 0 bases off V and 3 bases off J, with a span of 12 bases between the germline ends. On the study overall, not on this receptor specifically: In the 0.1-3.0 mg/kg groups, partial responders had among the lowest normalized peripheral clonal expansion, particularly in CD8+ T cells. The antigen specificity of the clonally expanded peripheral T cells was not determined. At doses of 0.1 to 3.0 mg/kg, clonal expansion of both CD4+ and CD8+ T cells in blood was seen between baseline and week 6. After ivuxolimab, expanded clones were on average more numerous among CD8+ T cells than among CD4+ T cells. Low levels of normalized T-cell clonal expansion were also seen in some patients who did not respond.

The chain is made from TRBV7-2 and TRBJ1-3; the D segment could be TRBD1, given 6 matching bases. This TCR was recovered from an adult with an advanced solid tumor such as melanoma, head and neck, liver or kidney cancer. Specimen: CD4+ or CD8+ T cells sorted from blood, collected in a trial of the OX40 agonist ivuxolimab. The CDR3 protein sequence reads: CASSLAAGASGNTIYF. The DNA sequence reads TGTGCCAGCAGCTTAGCGGCGGGGGCAAGTGGAAACACCATATATTTT.